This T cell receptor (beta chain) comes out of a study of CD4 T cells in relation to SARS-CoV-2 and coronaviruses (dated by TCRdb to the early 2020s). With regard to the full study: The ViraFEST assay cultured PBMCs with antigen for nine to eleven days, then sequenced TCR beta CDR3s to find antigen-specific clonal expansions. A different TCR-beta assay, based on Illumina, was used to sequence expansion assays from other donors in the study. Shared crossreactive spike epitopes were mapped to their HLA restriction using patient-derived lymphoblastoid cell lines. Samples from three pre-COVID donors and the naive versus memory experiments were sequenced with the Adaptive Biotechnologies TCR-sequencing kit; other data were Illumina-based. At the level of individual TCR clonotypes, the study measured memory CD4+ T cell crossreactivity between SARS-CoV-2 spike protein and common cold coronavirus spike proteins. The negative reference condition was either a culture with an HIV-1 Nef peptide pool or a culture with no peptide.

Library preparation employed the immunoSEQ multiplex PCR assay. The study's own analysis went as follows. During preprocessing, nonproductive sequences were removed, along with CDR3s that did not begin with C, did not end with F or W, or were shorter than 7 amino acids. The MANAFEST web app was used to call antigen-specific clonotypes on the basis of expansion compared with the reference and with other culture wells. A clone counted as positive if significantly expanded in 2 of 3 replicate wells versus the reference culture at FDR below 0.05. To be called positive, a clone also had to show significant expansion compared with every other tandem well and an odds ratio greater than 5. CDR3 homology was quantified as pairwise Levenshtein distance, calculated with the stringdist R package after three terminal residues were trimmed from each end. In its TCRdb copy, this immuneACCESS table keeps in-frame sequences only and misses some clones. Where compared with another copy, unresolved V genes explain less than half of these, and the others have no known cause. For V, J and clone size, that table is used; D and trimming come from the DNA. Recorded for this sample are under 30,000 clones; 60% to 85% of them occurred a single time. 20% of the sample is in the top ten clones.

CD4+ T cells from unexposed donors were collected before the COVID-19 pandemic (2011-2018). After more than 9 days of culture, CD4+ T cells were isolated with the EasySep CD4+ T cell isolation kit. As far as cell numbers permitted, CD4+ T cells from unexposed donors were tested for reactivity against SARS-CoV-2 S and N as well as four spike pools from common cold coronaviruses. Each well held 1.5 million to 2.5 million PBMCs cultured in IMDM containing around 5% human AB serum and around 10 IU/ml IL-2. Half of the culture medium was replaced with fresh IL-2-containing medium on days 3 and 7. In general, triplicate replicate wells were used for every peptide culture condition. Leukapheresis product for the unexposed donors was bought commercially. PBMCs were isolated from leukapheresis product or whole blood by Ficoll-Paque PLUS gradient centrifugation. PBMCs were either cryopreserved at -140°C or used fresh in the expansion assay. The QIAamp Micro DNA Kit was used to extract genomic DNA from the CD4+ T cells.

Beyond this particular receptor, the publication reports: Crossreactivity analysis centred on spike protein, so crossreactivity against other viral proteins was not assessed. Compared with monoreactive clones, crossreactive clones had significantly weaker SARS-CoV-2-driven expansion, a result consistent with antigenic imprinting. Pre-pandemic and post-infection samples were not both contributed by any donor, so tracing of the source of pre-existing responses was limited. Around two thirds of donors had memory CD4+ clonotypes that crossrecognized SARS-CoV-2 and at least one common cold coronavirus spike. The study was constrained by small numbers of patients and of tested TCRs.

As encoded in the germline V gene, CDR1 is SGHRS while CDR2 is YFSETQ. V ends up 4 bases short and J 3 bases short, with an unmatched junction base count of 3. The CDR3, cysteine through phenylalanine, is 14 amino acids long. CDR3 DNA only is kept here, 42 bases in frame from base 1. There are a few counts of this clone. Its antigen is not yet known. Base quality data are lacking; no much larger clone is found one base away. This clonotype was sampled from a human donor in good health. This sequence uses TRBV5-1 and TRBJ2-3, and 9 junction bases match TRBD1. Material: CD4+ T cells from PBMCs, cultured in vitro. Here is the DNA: TGCGCCAGCAGCGGGGGACAGGGTACAGATACGCAGTATTTT. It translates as CASSGGQGTDTQYF.